What follows are 30 T cell receptor beta chains derived from one specimen sequenced in a study of blood T cell repertoires in COVID-19. The table came from immunoSEQ multiplex PCR; TCRdb's copy has only in-frame clones and leaves some out. Here the sample spans roughly 380,000 clones, 85% being singletons. The specimen was peripheral blood. The receptor source for this set is a woman aged 18-29 years with acute or convalescent COVID-19.

The chain employs TRBV19 and TRBJ1-5; the D gene is possibly TRBD1 (6 bases). Trimming stripped 5 bases from V and 6 bases from J, with 11 bases between. Germline lookup yields CDR1 LNHDA and CDR2 SQIVND (reference sequence). This CDR3 is built from 13 residues. The CDR3, as DNA: TGTGCCAGTAGTGCAGGGGAGGGTCAGCCCCAGCATTTT. Translating it yields CASSAGEGQPQHF.

The chain has TRBV11-2 and TRBJ1-2; 7 positions match TRBD1. Germline V lookup: CDR1 SGHAT, CDR2 FQNNGV. V lost 4 bases, J lost 4 bases, and 6 bases stayed unmatched. The CDR3 consists of 14 residues. The CDR3 DNA sequence: TGTGCCAGCAGCTGGGGACAGAGTGCCTATGGCTACACCTTC. It codes for CASSWGQSAYGYTF.

The chain combines TRBV10-1 with TRBJ1-6; D unresolved. The ends were cut back, 4 bases at V and 0 bases at J, with 10 bases in the middle. The germline V gene has CDR1 WNHNN and CDR2 SYGVQD (reference sequence). The CDR3 covers 16 residues. The CDR3 spells CASSAGGDSYNSPLHF. The CDR3, as DNA: TGCGCCAGCAGTGCGGGCGGGGACTCCTATAATTCACCCCTCCACTTT.

The V and J genes are TRBV6-5 and TRBJ1-5; D is ambiguous. CDR1 is MNHEY and CDR2 is SVGAGI in the germline V gene. Trimming removed 5 bases at V and 9 bases at J, with 14 bases between. The CDR3 sequence is 13 residues long. The CDR3 loop is CASSQRGNGPQHF. The DNA of the CDR3 is TGTGCCAGCAGTCAACGGGGAAATGGGCCCCAGCATTTT.

The CDR3 reads CSVARESGGAIGELFF. DNA of the CDR3: TGCAGCGTTGCCCGAGAAAGCGGGGGAGCAATAGGGGAGCTGTTTTTT. J is TRBJ2-2 and V is TRBV29-1, with 8 bases identical to TRBD2. Germline CDR1 SQVTM, CDR2 ANQGSEA. V gave up 4 bases and J gave up 8 bases; unmatched junction bases: 15. The CDR3 length is 16 residues.

The chain combines TRBV29-1 with TRBJ1-1; D is possibly TRBD1 (5 bases). CDR3 length: 14 residues. Trimming removed 4 bases from V and 0 bases from J, with 12 bases in between. Germline V gene data show CDR1 as SQVTM and CDR2 as ANQGSEA. In DNA form, the CDR3 reads TGCAGCGTTGCGGGACTACTGATGAACACTGAAGCTTTCTTT. Residues: CSVAGLLMNTEAFF.

The CDR3 nucleotides are TGTGCCAGCAGTGGACTAGACACGATCTCCGAGCAGTACTTC. Amino acids: CASSGLDTISEQYF. The rearrangement uses TRBV2 and TRBJ2-7; the D gene is possibly TRBD2 (6 bases). This CDR3 region has 14 residues. Trimming left V 4 bases short and J 6 bases short, with 16 bases between. Germline values: CDR1 SNHLY, CDR2 FYNNEI.

This clone was seen a handful of times. V is TRBV6-5 and J is TRBJ1-2; 10 bases agree with TRBD1. The J segment lost 5 bases and the V segment lost 7 bases, leaving 4 bases of the junction unmatched. The germline CDR1 and CDR2 sequences are MNHEY and SVGAGI. There are 13 residues in the CDR3. The CDR3 bases are TGTGCCAGCAATAAGGACAGGGGGTATGGCTACACCTTC. Translated: CASNKDRGYGYTF.

The chain has TRBV7-2 and TRBJ1-2, with D perhaps TRBD1 (6 bases). This CDR3 has 15 residues. Germline V gives CDR1 SGHTA, CDR2 FQGNSA. The germline V and J ends were trimmed by 7 bases and 4 bases, with 19 bases remaining between them. This CDR3 is CASTSGTRLRYGYTF. Here the CDR3 DNA reads TGTGCCAGCACCTCCGGGACAAGACTCCGCTATGGCTACACCTTC. Full variable domain (rest looked up from reference TRBV7-2 and TRBJ1-2): GAGVSQSPSNKVTEKGKDVELRCDPISGHTALYWYRQSLGQGLEFLIYFQGNSAPDKSGLPSDRFSAERTGGSVSTLTIQRTQQEDSAVYLCASTSGTRLRYGYTFGSGTRLTVV.

V gene TRBV6-5 combines with J gene TRBJ2-1; 10 bases align to TRBD1. This CDR3 has 15 residues. V lost 5 bases to trimming and J lost 7 bases; unmatched junction nucleotides: 8. The germline CDR1 and CDR2 sequences are MNHEY and SVGAGI. The CDR3 sequence is CASSKRTGGINEQFF. In DNA form, the CDR3 reads TGTGCCAGCAGTAAACGGACAGGGGGGATAAATGAGCAGTTCTTC.

The V and J genes are TRBV7-2 and TRBJ2-7, with 10 nucleotides matching TRBD1. Germline V gene data show CDR1 as SGHTA and CDR2 as FQGNSA. J gave up 6 bases and V 5 bases, and 4 bases lay outside the gene matches. This CDR3 has 13 amino acids. CDR3 loop: CASSQGQGLEQYF. The CDR3 DNA reads TGTGCCAGCAGCCAGGGACAGGGGCTCGAGCAGTACTTC.

The rearrangement uses TRBV28 and TRBJ1-5; a weak D match, TRBD1 (5 bases). The ends were cut back, 6 bases at V and 3 bases at J, with 12 bases in the middle. Germline-derived CDR1 and CDR2 are MDHEN and SYDVKM. The CDR3 runs to 14 residues. DNA of the CDR3: TGTGCCAGCAGCACCCGACAGCTCAATCAGCCCCAGCATTTT. It encodes CASSTRQLNQPQHF. Filled out from reference TRBV28 and TRBJ1-5, the complete variable domain reads DVKVTQSSRYLVKRTGEKVFLECVQDMDHENMFWYRQDPGLGLRLIYFSYDVKMKEKGDIPEGYSVSREKKERFSLILESASTNQTSMYLCASSTRQLNQPQHFGDGTRLSIL.

The V gene is TRBV19, the J gene TRBJ1-1; TRBD1 might be the D (5 bases). Germline values: CDR1 LNHDA, CDR2 SQIVND (reference sequence). V shed 6 bases and J shed 3 bases, with 14 bases lying between them. This CDR3 has 14 amino acids. The CDR3 DNA follows: TGTGCCAGTAGCCCCAACGGGGGATACACTGAAGCTTTCTTT. Amino acid sequence: CASSPNGGYTEAFF.

This chain joins TRBV6-5 and TRBJ2-3; D perhaps matches TRBD2 (6 bases). The germline V and J ends were trimmed by 6 bases and 2 bases, with 9 bases remaining between them. Germline V gene lookup returns CDR1 MNHEY and CDR2 SVGAGI. The CDR3 contains 13 residues. The CDR3 DNA follows: TGTGCCAGCAGGGGGGGATACACAGATACGCAGTATTTT. Encoded protein: CASRGGYTDTQYF.

The gene calls are TRBV27 and TRBJ1-2; D gene unclear. Per the germline V gene, CDR1 is MNHEY and CDR2 is SMNVEV (reference sequence). The germline V and J ends were trimmed by 2 bases and 0 bases, with 7 bases remaining between them. This CDR3 is built from 14 residues. CDR3 DNA sequence: TGTGCCAGCAGTTTAACGGGAGCTAACTATGGCTACACCTTC. Encoded protein: CASSLTGANYGYTF.

The chain links TRBV7-9 to TRBJ2-1; D is unresolved. This CDR3 comprises 14 residues. Per germline, CDR1 SEHNR and CDR2 FQNEAQ (reference sequence). Trimming took 6 bases from V and 4 from J, leaving 13 bases between them. CDR3 nucleotides: TGTGCCAGCAGTCAGGTCTCCGGATACAATGAGCAGTTCTTC. Its protein is CASSQVSGYNEQFF.

This sequence joins TRBV5-8 and TRBJ1-2, with D tentatively TRBD1 (6 bases). Germline-derived CDR1 and CDR2 are SGHTS and YDEGEE. The CDR3 covers 13 residues. Trimming took 3 bases from V and 6 from J, leaving 12 bases between them. In DNA, the CDR3 is TGTGCCAGCAGCTACCGGGACATCAATGGCTACACCTTC. Translation: CASSYRDINGYTF.

This clone was picked up one time. The rearrangement uses TRBV10-3 and TRBJ2-7, with 9 positions matching TRBD2. The CDR3 is 15 residues long. With V trimmed by 3 bases and J by 4 bases, 7 bases remained unmatched. Germline V CDR1 and CDR2: ENHRY, SYGVKD. The CDR3 bases are TGTGCCATCAGTGATCCTAGCGGGAATGTGTACGAGCAGTACTTC. Its translation is CAISDPSGNVYEQYF.

This chain links TRBV28 with TRBJ1-6; a weak D match, TRBD1 (6 bases). Trimming removed 3 bases from V and 8 bases from J, with 11 bases in between. Per the germline V gene, CDR1 is MDHEN and CDR2 is SYDVKM. This CDR3 is 14 amino acids long. CDR3 sequence: CASSLSQGYSPLHF. CDR3 bases: TGTGCCAGCAGTTTGAGTCAGGGGTATTCACCCCTCCACTTT.

The chain uses TRBV5-1 and TRBJ2-1, with TRBD2 identical over 11 bases. CDR3 length: 18 residues. The V gene's germline CDR1 is SGHRS and CDR2 YFSETQ. V was clipped by 4 bases and J by 1 base; unmatched bases: 10. The CDR3 DNA reads as TGCGCCAGCAGCCAGAGAGTAGCGGGGGGGTCTTCCTACAATGAGCAGTTCTTC. Its translation: CASSQRVAGGSSYNEQFF.

This rearrangement joins TRBV28 to TRBJ2-7; 10 bases match TRBD2. Germline CDR1 reads MDHEN; CDR2 reads SYDVKM. The CDR3 is made up of 15 amino acids. The V segment lost 1 base and the J segment 6 bases; nucleotides outside the gene matches: 6. In DNA, the CDR3 is TGTGCCAGCAGTTTATCAGCGGGAGGGAAGGGCGAGCAGTACTTC. Translated, it gives CASSLSAGGKGEQYF.

The CDR3 loop reads CASSPSGGQGVDRTNEKLFF. The CDR3 DNA is TGCGCCAGCAGTCCCTCAGGGGGACAGGGTGTTGATAGGACTAATGAAAAACTGTTTTTT. This rearrangement joins TRBV23-1 to TRBJ1-4; 9 positions match TRBD1. TRBV23-1 is noted as an ORF with a role that remains uncertain. This CDR3 spans 20 amino acids. V gave up 4 bases and J gave up 2 bases; unmatched junction bases: 17.

The gene calls are TRBV19 and TRBJ1-5, with 9 positions matching TRBD1. V lost 5 bases and J lost 5; bases outside the gene matches: 1. This CDR3 has 13 residues. Germline V gene lookup returns CDR1 LNHDA and CDR2 SQIVND (reference sequence). CDR3 loop: CASSDRGDQPQHF. Here the CDR3 DNA reads TGTGCCAGTAGTGACAGGGGGGATCAGCCCCAGCATTTT.

This clone occurred a few times. V is TRBV24-1 and J is TRBJ1-2; 7 nucleotides agree with TRBD1. The CDR3 consists of 17 residues. From germline, CDR1 is KGHDR and CDR2 SFDVKD. With 7 bases clipped from V and 0 bases from J, the junction kept 13 bases outside the gene matches. The CDR3, as DNA: TGTGCCACCAGCTCGCGAGAGACCGGGACAGCTAACTATGGCTACACCTTC. Protein product: CATSSRETGTANYGYTF.

The count of this clone is one. The chain couples TRBV7-6 to TRBJ2-1, with 9 nucleotides matching TRBD1. The CDR3 is 15 residues long. The J segment lost 6 bases and the V segment lost 4 bases, leaving 7 bases of the junction unmatched. Looked up from germline, CDR1 is SGHVS and CDR2 is FNYEAQ. The CDR3 protein is CASSSGTGTVNEQFF. Here the CDR3 DNA reads TGTGCCAGCAGCTCCGGGACAGGGACCGTCAATGAGCAGTTCTTC.

This clone has a handful of counts. The V call is TRBV28, the J call TRBJ2-3; TRBD2 aligns across 11 bases. This CDR3 region has 17 residues. The V segment lost 3 bases and the J segment 4 bases; nucleotides outside the gene matches: 9. CDR1 MDHEN and CDR2 SYDVKM come from the germline V gene. The CDR3 sequence: CASSFYQTSGIADTQYF. Here the CDR3 DNA reads TGTGCCAGCAGTTTTTACCAGACTAGCGGGATTGCAGATACGCAGTATTTT.

The chain employs TRBV5-1 and TRBJ1-4, with D uncertain. Germline V gene lookup returns CDR1 SGHRS and CDR2 YFSETQ. V was shortened by 0 bases and J by 8 bases, with 8 bases between the two germline ends. The CDR3 is made up of 13 amino acids. CDR3: CASSLAKEEKLFF. The CDR3 DNA is TGCGCCAGCAGCTTGGCTAAGGAGGAAAAACTGTTTTTT.

The chain links TRBV30 to TRBJ1-2; 7 nucleotides match TRBD1. With 4 bases clipped from V and 8 bases from J, the junction kept 10 bases outside the gene matches. The CDR3 covers 13 residues. Germline CDR1 and CDR2: GTSNPN and SVGIG (reference sequence). The CDR3 spells CAWNPTGFNGYTF. CDR3 DNA: TGTGCCTGGAACCCGACAGGGTTTAACGGCTACACCTTC.

This clone has a handful of counts. The chain recombines TRBV6-5 with TRBJ2-7, with 7 nucleotides matching TRBD1. Germline CDR1 MNHEY, CDR2 SVGAGI. The CDR3 sequence is 13 residues long. With 6 bases clipped from V and 1 base from J, the junction kept 3 bases outside the gene matches. CDR3 amino acids: CASSHRGSYEQYF. CDR3 DNA: TGTGCCAGCAGCCACAGGGGTTCCTACGAGCAGTACTTC.

This chain uses TRBV27 with TRBJ2-3, with a weak D call TRBD2 (6 bases). Trimming cost V 4 bases and J 0 bases, with 14 bases left between them. CDR1 is MNHEY, CDR2 SMNVEV, per germline (reference sequence). This CDR3 is built from 16 residues. The CDR3 spells CASSSLLALSTDTQYF. CDR3 coding DNA: TGTGCCAGCAGTTCCCTACTAGCCCTAAGCACAGATACGCAGTATTTT.